The clone carrying this TCR beta chain was picked up a small number of times. Original analysis: From reference gene primer amplification, estimates of nucleated cell counts were derived. Clones were read by immunoSEQ multiplex PCR, and TCRdb kept only the in-frame ones, dropping some. That table is the source of V, J and clone size, and D and trimming were worked out from the DNA. The sample holds over 130,000 clones, 80% to 85% seen once. These data are taken from a study of blood T cell repertoires in COVID-19. Study-level background: From the United States, Italy and Spain came samples of acute and convalescent COVID-19. T cells, B-cell-depleted T cells, or PBMCs provided the cDNA or gDNA that served as material.

The clonotype was recovered from a woman in her sixties or seventies with acute or convalescent COVID-19. The material sequenced was peripheral blood.

CDR3 residues: CAISESPQRASSYNEQFF. The CDR3 DNA reads as TGTGCCATCAGTGAGTCTCCCCAGCGGGCTAGCTCCTACAATGAGCAGTTCTTC. This chain joins TRBV10-3 and TRBJ2-1; TRBD2 is a possible D gene (6 bases). Germline CDR1 and CDR2: ENHRY and SYGVKD. V was shortened by 0 bases and J by 0 bases, with 15 bases between the two germline ends. The CDR3 sequence is 18 residues long.